The TCR beta chain described here comes from a study of blood T cells in healthy people across ages (dated by TCRdb to 2015 to 2017). Regarding the study in general: In model experiments, template switching captured roughly one uniquely barcoded TCR beta cDNA molecule for every two T cells. The study measured age-related changes in TCR beta repertoire diversity using deep sequencing normalized with unique cDNA molecular identifiers. Donors were grouped into four age groups: young (average roughly 15 years), middle-aged (about 38), aged (62) and long-lived (about 89). To avoid experimental bias, donors of different ages were randomly spread across the sequencing lanes. Two additional independent replicas of 1 million unique cDNA reads from the same blood draw were analyzed for two donors (one aged 18 to 30 and one aged 80 or older).

The library was prepared using 5' RACE. Sequencing relied on an Illumina HiSeq 2500. A second PCR of roughly 7 to 11 cycles was performed with a sample-barcoded 5' primer and a J-beta primer mix. A template-switch 5' adaptor carrying 12 random nucleotides introduced a unique molecular identifier onto each TCR beta cDNA molecule. Each sample yielded at least 2.5 million CDR3-containing paired-end reads. The Mint cDNA synthesis kit, primed by a TRBC-specific oligonucleotide, was used to synthesize first-strand cDNA from all RNA. Following uracil-DNA glycosylase treatment, all cDNA underwent a first 18-cycle PCR with the universal primers M1SS and BC2_uni_R. Per the authors' processing: For normalization, 1 million high-quality reads were randomly selected from each sample, with every read carrying a distinct molecular identifier. Reads sharing molecular identifiers were discarded rather than binned into consensus sequences. CDR3 identification, clonotype clustering and error correction used MiTCR with a Q25 quality threshold and the strictest error-elimination algorithm. A nonparametric unseen species model with Euler transformation was used to estimate a lower bound on total TCR beta diversity. Through fastp at Q25 and MiXCR, TCRdb rebuilt clones from the public reads, retaining in-frame beta chains. Rows merge per CDR3 protein into single entries with the most common DNA and genes. These V and J calls rely on TCRdb rather than the paper's analysis. The sample table shows 790,000 or so distinct CDR3 sequences, and just over 55% are seen once. The ten largest clones add up to roughly 24% of the sample.

The 39 donors, aged about 6 to 100 years, were systemically healthy Caucasian individuals from Russia. Each donor gave about 9.7 milliliters of peripheral blood, drawn into EDTA-treated Vacutainer tubes. Ficoll-Paque density-gradient centrifugation was used to isolate PBMCs, with at least 7 million obtained per sample. Total RNA, at least 6 micrograms per sample, was extracted from PBMCs with Trizol reagent. For every donor, an aliquot of PBMCs went through flow cytometry to measure the percentages of naive CD45RAhigh/CD27high T cells. Comment on this clonotype: No antigen is known for it. No much larger clone is present one base from it, and per-base qualities are unavailable.

The CDR3 covers 16 residues, taking in both the cysteine and the phenylalanine. Only the CDR3 part of the read is kept: 48 bases, read in frame from the first base. The germline V gene encodes CDR1 MNHEY and CDR2 SMNVEV (reference sequence). The germline V end is reduced by 5 bases and the J end by 12 bases; junction bases left unmatched: 18. What the research found in general, with its limitations: Compared with the aged group, the long-lived group had more naive CD4+ T cells, fewer expanded clones and increased TCR diversity, suggesting age selection. As age increased, observed TCR beta diversity per million T cells dropped in a roughly linear way, and a significant reduction was already evident by age about 40. Estimates of total diversity based on one million sequenced T cells were regarded as lower bounds and as underestimates. The percentage of naive T cells measured by flow cytometry correlated strongly with observed TCR beta diversity. Because the CMV infection status of the donors was unknown, age-related changes in expanded clonotypes may potentially have been confounded. Since profiling was done on bulk unsorted PBMCs, naive and antigen-experienced compartments could not be conclusively compared.

This clonotype was obtained from a man aged 35-49 years in good health. Sequencing was performed on blood. The rearranged chain carries TRBV27 and TRBJ2-1; 8 of the junction bases match TRBD2. CDR3 sequence: CASSLPGSGTMRMQFF. The nucleotide sequence is TGTGCCAGCAGTCTCCCCGGTAGCGGGACCATGCGGATGCAGTTCTTC.